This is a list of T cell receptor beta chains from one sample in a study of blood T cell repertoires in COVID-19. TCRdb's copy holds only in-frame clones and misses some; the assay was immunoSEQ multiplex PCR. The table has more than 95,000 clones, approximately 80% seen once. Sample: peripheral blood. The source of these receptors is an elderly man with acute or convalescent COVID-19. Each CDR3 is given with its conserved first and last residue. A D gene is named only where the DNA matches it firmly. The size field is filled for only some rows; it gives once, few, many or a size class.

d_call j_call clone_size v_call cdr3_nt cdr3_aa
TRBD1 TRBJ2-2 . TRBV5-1 TGCGCCAGCAGCTGGGGACAGGGTCACGGGGAGCTGTTTTTT CASSWGQGHGELFF
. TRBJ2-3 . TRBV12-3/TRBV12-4 TGTGCCAGCAGTGTGGGGCGCACAGATACGCAGTATTTT CASSVGRTDTQYF
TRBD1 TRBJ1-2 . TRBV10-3 TGTGCCATCAGGTCCGGGACAGATGGCTACACCTTC CAIRSGTDGYTF
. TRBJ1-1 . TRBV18 TGTGCCAGCTCAACAGCAGGATCCACTGAAGCTTTCTTT CASSTAGSTEAFF
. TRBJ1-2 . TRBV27 TGTGCCAGCAGTTTATCAGGGGCTTACTATGGCTACACCTTC CASSLSGAYYGYTF
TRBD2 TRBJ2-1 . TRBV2 TGTGCCAGCAGTGGACTAGCGGGAGGGCCTGCCTACAATGAGCAGTTCTTC CASSGLAGGPAYNEQFF
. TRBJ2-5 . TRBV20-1 TGCAGTGCCCGAGTCGAAGAGACCCAGTACTTC CSARVEETQYF
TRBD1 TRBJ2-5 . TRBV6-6 TGTGCCGGAGGGACAGGCAGGCAGACCCAGTACTTC CAGGTGRQTQYF
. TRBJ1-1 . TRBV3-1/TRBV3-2 TGTGCCAGCAGCCAAGATGCGGTGAACACTGAAGCTTTCTTT CASSQDAVNTEAFF
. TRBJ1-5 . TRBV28 TGTGCCACCCAGGAGGTCGGCAATCAGCCCCAGCATTTT CATQEVGNQPQHF
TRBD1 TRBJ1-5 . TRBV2 TGTGCCAGCGGGGACAGAACAAGCAATCAGCCCCAGCATTTT CASGDRTSNQPQHF
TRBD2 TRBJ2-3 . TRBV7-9 TGTGCCAGCAGCCGACTAGCGGGTAGCACAGATACGCAGTATTTT CASSRLAGSTDTQYF
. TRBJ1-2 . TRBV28 TGTGCCAGCAGTTTATTAGCAGGGTATGGCTACACCTTC CASSLLAGYGYTF
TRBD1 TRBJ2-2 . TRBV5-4 TGTGCCAGCAGTCGGACAGGGTTGTCCGGGGAGCTGTTTTTT CASSRTGLSGELFF
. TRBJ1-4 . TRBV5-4 TGTGCCAGCAGCTTGGGACAGCTTAATGAAAAACTGTTTTTT CASSLGQLNEKLFF
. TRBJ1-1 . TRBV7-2 TGTGCCAGCAGCTTAGCGTTTAGGAACACTGAAGCTTTCTTT CASSLAFRNTEAFF
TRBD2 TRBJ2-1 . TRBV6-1 TGTGCCAGCAGTGAAGCTAGTAGGAAAGCGGGAGGTTACAATGAGCAGTTCTTC CASSEASRKAGGYNEQFF
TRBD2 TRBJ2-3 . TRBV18 TGTGCCAGCTCACCACGGTTGACTAGCGGGAGGCATAGCACAGATACGCAGTATTTT CASSPRLTSGRHSTDTQYF
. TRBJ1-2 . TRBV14 TGTGCCAGCAGTAGACTGAATAACTATGGCTACACCTTC CASSRLNNYGYTF
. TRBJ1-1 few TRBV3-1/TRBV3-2 TGTGCCAGCAGCTCCCGGACAGACAACACTGAAGCTTTCTTT CASSSRTDNTEAFF
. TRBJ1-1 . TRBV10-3 TGTGCCATCAGTGCGACTCGGGAGGCTTTCTTT CAISATREAFF